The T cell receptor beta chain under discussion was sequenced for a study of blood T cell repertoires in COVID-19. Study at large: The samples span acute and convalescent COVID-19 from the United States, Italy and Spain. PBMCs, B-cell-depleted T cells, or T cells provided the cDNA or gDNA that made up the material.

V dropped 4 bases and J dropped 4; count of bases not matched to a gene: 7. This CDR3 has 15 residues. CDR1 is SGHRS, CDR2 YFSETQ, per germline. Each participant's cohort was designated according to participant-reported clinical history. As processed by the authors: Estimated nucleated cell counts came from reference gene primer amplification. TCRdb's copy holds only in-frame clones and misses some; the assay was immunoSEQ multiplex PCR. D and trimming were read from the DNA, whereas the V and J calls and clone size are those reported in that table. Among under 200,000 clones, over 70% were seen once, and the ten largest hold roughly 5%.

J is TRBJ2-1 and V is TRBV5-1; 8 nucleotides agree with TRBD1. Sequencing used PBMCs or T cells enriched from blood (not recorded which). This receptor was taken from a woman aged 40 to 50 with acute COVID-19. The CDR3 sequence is CASSTRTGNYNEQFF. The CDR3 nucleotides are TGCGCCAGCAGCACACGGACAGGGAATTACAATGAGCAGTTCTTC.